Below, 23 T cell receptor beta chains from the same sample are listed, as sequenced in a study of vaccination effects on CD4 cells after COVID-19. TCRdb's copy holds only in-frame clones and misses some; the assay was immunoSEQ multiplex PCR. The sample holds 35,000 to 40,000 clones, 82% seen once. No antigen has been assigned to these receptors. Upon completion of around ten days in culture, CD4+ T cells were isolated. Here the sequenced sample was CD4+ T cells from PBMCs cultured without peptide, taken before COVID-19 vaccination. Receptor source: a human donor who received a COVID-19 vaccine.

This clone was counted between two and nine times. The chain couples TRBV19 to TRBJ1-6; TRBD1 aligns across 8 bases. Unmatched junction bases numbered 4, after V lost 5 bases and J lost 10 bases. CDR3 length: 13 residues. Germline V gene lookup returns CDR1 LNHDA and CDR2 SQIVND (reference sequence). The CDR3 DNA sequence: TGTGCCAGTAGTGTGACAGGGGAATCACCCCTCCACTTT. The encoded protein is CASSVTGESPLHF. The whole variable domain, filled in from reference TRBV19 and TRBJ1-6, reads DGGITQSPKYLFRKEGQNVTLSCEQNLNHDAMYWYRQDPGQGLRLIYYSQIVNDFQKGDIAEGYSVSREKKESFPLTVTSAQKNPTAFYLCASSVTGESPLHFGNGTRLTVT.

This sequence joins TRBV27 and TRBJ2-3, with D unclear. CDR1 and CDR2 from the germline V gene are MNHEY and SMNVEV (reference sequence). The germline V and J ends were trimmed by 5 bases and 2 bases, with 8 bases remaining between them. The length of the CDR3 is 13 residues. The CDR3 spells CASSPYDTDTQYF. DNA for the CDR3: TGTGCCAGCAGTCCATACGACACAGATACGCAGTATTTT.

The J gene is TRBJ2-7, the V gene TRBV6-7, with D perhaps being TRBD1 or TRBD2 (5 bases each). TRBV6-7 belongs to the ORF category, with a function that is uncertain. V was shortened by 5 bases and J by 2 bases, with 13 bases between the two germline ends. The CDR3 consists of 14 residues. The CDR3 coding sequence is TGTGCCAGCAGTCCTCGACGGGGACCCTACGAGCAGTACGTC. It translates to CASSPRRGPYEQYV.

In its sample, this clone was seen a few times. V usage is TRBV7-2 and J usage is TRBJ2-1; D unclear. CDR1 is SGHTA and CDR2 is FQGNSA in the germline V gene. The CDR3 length is 13 residues. The V end was cut by 1 base, the J end by 5 bases, with 6 bases between. Here the CDR3 DNA reads TGTGCCAGCAGCTTAGAAAAAAACAATGAGCAGTTCTTC. Its translation: CASSLEKNNEQFF.

The rearrangement links TRBV10-2 to TRBJ2-7; D possibly matches TRBD1 or TRBD2 (6 bases each). Trimming took 5 bases from V and 7 from J, leaving 12 bases between them. The CDR3 runs 12 residues. Germline CDR1 and CDR2: WSHSY and SAAADI. The CDR3 DNA reads as TGCGCCAGCAGTCCCACAGGGAGGGAGCAGTACGTC. Its translation: CASSPTGREQYV.

This sequence joins TRBV15 and TRBJ2-2; tentative D call: TRBD1 (5 bases). Trimming cost V 0 bases and J 2 bases, with 7 bases left between them. Germline V gene sequence: CDR1 LNHNV, CDR2 YYDKDF (reference sequence). This CDR3 has 15 amino acids. This CDR3 reads CATSRDGQNTGELFF. CDR3 in DNA: TGTGCCACCAGCAGAGATGGACAAAACACCGGGGAGCTGTTTTTT.

In this sample, this clone turned up once. The J gene is TRBJ1-3, the V gene TRBV6-1, with a weak D call TRBD1 (5 bases). The length of the CDR3 is 16 residues. With 2 bases removed from V and 1 base from J, the gap between germline ends came to 12 bases. Germline lookup yields CDR1 MNHNS and CDR2 SASEGT. DNA of the CDR3: TGTGCCAGCAGTGAATTGGGACTTAGTTCTGGAAACACCATATATTTT. Translation: CASSELGLSSGNTIYF.

With regard to this clone: Other DNA sequences in this sample translate to the same CDR3. This sequence joins TRBV5-1 and TRBJ2-3; tentative D call: TRBD2 (6 bases). CDR1 is SGHRS and CDR2 is YFSETQ in the germline V gene. This CDR3 comprises 15 residues. Trimming removed 0 bases from V and 1 base from J, with 9 bases in between. The CDR3 DNA reads as TGCGCCAGCAGCTTGGGTGGAGGGGGCACAGATACGCAGTATTTT. It codes for CASSLGGGGTDTQYF.

This clone was seen only a few times. The rearrangement joins TRBV2 to TRBJ1-2; 8 positions agree with TRBD1. The CDR3 spans 12 residues. The V gene's germline CDR1 is SNHLY and CDR2 FYNNEI. Unmatched junction bases numbered 3, after V lost 6 bases and J lost 6 bases. In DNA, the CDR3 is TGTGCCAGCAGGAGGACAGGGAATGGCTACACCTTC. Translated: CASRRTGNGYTF.

This sequence joins TRBV18 and TRBJ1-3, with unresolved D. Germline V gives CDR1 KGHSH, CDR2 LQKENI. Trimming took 2 bases from V and 3 from J, leaving 5 bases between them. The CDR3 is 13 amino acids. In nucleotides, the CDR3 is TGTGCCAGCTCACCAGACCGTGGAAACACCATATATTTT. It is translated as CASSPDRGNTIYF.

In this sample, this clone turned up once. The chain couples TRBV6-5 to TRBJ2-2; D unresolved. V lost 6 bases and J lost 1, with 9 bases in between. From germline, CDR1 is MNHEY and CDR2 SVGAGI. The CDR3 sequence is 14 residues long. The CDR3 DNA follows: TGTGCCAGCAGCGTCGTCGGGAACACCGGGGAGCTGTTTTTT. Amino acids: CASSVVGNTGELFF.

The chain couples TRBV6-5 to TRBJ1-1, with TRBD1 matching 8 bases. The V segment lost 2 bases and the J segment 7 bases; nucleotides outside the gene matches: 12. CDR1 is MNHEY and CDR2 is SVGAGI in the germline V gene. The length of the CDR3 is 16 residues. CDR3 sequence reads: CASSYAAGTGGYEAFF. CDR3 DNA: TGTGCCAGCAGTTACGCCGCCGGGACAGGCGGCTATGAAGCTTTCTTT.

V and J are TRBV6-5 and TRBJ1-2; 7 bases are shared with TRBD1. The germline CDR1 and CDR2 sequences are MNHEY and SVGAGI. V gave up 5 bases and J gave up 6 bases; unmatched junction bases: 12. The CDR3 extends over 15 amino acids. CDR3 sequence: CASSKTSGTVHGYTF. In nucleotides, the CDR3 is TGTGCCAGCAGTAAGACTTCCGGGACAGTCCATGGCTACACCTTC.

The DNA for the CDR3 is TGCGCCAGCAGCCTAGACAGGGGCACCGGGGAGCTGTTTTTT. It encodes CASSLDRGTGELFF. The chain carries TRBV5-1 and TRBJ2-2; 8 bases agree with TRBD1. This CDR3 contains 14 residues. Germline values: CDR1 SGHRS, CDR2 YFSETQ. The ends lost 4 bases at V and 4 bases at J; junction bases unmatched: 3.

The chain carries TRBV4-1 and TRBJ2-1, with 11 bases aligning to TRBD2. This CDR3 region has 21 residues. After removal of 3 bases from V and 0 bases from J, the junction contained 16 bases not matched to a gene. Per germline, CDR1 MGHRA and CDR2 YSYEKL. CDR3 sequence reads: CASSHNKGGSGGAFSYNEQFF. CDR3 coding DNA: TGCGCCAGCAGCCACAACAAAGGGGGTAGCGGGGGGGCCTTCTCCTACAATGAGCAGTTCTTC.

This chain uses TRBV28 with TRBJ1-5, with 7 bases fitting TRBD1. CDR3 length equals 14 residues. Germline V CDR1 and CDR2: MDHEN, SYDVKM. Losses at the gene ends were 6 bases for V and 4 bases for J; bases not matched to a gene: 6. CDR3 sequence (DNA): TGTGCCAGCAGAAAAGGGGGCTCAAATCAGCCCCAGCATTTT. This translates into CASRKGGSNQPQHF. Using reference TRBV28 and TRBJ1-5 for the parts outside the CDR3, the full variable domain is DVKVTQSSRYLVKRTGEKVFLECVQDMDHENMFWYRQDPGLGLRLIYFSYDVKMKEKGDIPEGYSVSREKKERFSLILESASTNQTSMYLCASRKGGSNQPQHFGDGTRLSIL.

The chain combines TRBV9 with TRBJ2-3; 8 nucleotides align to TRBD2. J was trimmed by 5 bases and V by 3 bases; bases with no gene match: 8. The CDR3 runs to 15 residues. Per the germline V gene, CDR1 is SGDLS and CDR2 is YYNGEE. The CDR3 loop reads CASSGRGGMVDTQYF. CDR3 DNA: TGTGCCAGCAGCGGCCGGGGGGGAATGGTAGATACGCAGTATTTT. Full variable domain (outside the CDR3, taken from reference TRBV9 and TRBJ2-3): DSGVTQTPKHLITATGQRVTLRCSPRSGDLSVYWYQQSLDQGLQFLIQYYNGEERAKGNILERFSAQQFPDLHSELNLSSLELGDSALYFCASSGRGGMVDTQYFGPGTRLTVL.

This clone was seen only a few times. The genes are TRBV7-2 and TRBJ1-1, with D possibly TRBD1 on 5 matching bases. Trimming stripped 3 bases from V and 7 bases from J, with 12 bases between. The germline CDR1 and CDR2 sequences are SGHTA and FQGNSA. The CDR3 covers 13 residues. CDR3 nucleotide sequence: TGTGCCAGCAGCTTCTTTGGACATCTTGAAGCTTTCTTT. This codes for CASSFFGHLEAFF.

For this clone: Additional DNA sequences in this sample encode the identical CDR3. The chain uses TRBV30 and TRBJ1-1, with D possibly TRBD1 on 6 matching bases. Germline V gene lookup returns CDR1 GTSNPN and CDR2 SVGIG (reference sequence). V shed 3 bases and J shed 4 bases, with 9 bases lying between them. The CDR3 totals 12 residues. Here the CDR3 reads CAWSKGGTEAFF. The CDR3 DNA is TGTGCCTGGAGCAAAGGGGGCACTGAAGCTTTCTTT.

This clone was detected a few times. A read error may produce the germline difference seen at one junction end. The chain has TRBV28 and TRBJ1-2; 8 nucleotides line up with TRBD1. The CDR3 loop spans 15 amino acids. Germline lookup yields CDR1 MDHEN and CDR2 SYDVKM. DNA of the CDR3: TGTGCCAGCAATTTAGGAGGGGACAGGCCCTATGGCTACACCTTC. Protein product: CASNLGGDRPYGYTF.

This chain connects TRBV5-1 to TRBJ2-3; D gene unclear. In germline, CDR1 is SGHRS, CDR2 YFSETQ. There are 15 residues in the CDR3. Trimming shortened V by 4 bases and J by 5 bases, and 17 bases separated the two germline ends. Here the CDR3 DNA reads TGCGCCAGCAGCCACTCTCCGACGGAAGGAGATACGCAGTATTTT. It codes for CASSHSPTEGDTQYF.

V usage is TRBV7-2 and J usage is TRBJ2-5; D might be TRBD2 (6 bases). CDR3 length: 16 amino acids. With 4 bases removed from V and 5 bases from J, the gap between germline ends came to 20 bases. Germline V gives CDR1 SGHTA, CDR2 FQGNSA. The CDR3 bases are TGTGCCAGCAGCTCAAAGGTCACTAGCCTACTTGAGACCCAGTACTTC. This translates into CASSSKVTSLLETQYF.

The J gene is TRBJ1-2, the V gene TRBV6-5; D may be TRBD1 (6 bases). The V end was cut by 5 bases, the J end by 3 bases, with 16 bases between. Germline values: CDR1 MNHEY, CDR2 SVGAGI. The CDR3 length is 15 residues. This chain's CDR3 is CASSTLATGDYGYTF. CDR3 nucleotides: TGTGCCAGCAGTACCCTCGCGACAGGCGACTATGGCTACACCTTC.